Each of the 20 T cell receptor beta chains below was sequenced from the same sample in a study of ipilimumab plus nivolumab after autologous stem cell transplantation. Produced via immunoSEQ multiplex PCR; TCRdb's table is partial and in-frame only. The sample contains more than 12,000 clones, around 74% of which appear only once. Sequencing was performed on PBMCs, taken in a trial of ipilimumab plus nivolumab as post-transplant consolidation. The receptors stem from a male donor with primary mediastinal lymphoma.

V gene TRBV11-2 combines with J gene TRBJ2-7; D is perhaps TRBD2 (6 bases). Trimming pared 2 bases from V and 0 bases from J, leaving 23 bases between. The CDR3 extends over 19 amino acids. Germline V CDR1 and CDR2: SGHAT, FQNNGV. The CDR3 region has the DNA TGTGCCAGCAGCTTACGCGGGAAGTTTGGGCAGGCAAACTCCTACGAGCAGTACTTC. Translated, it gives CASSLRGKFGQANSYEQYF.

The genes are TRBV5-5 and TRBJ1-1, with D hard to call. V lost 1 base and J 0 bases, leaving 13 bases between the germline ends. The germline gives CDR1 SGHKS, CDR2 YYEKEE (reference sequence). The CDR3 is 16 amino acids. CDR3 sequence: CASSLPQTLMNTEAFF. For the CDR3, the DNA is TGTGCCAGCAGCTTGCCCCAGACTCTTATGAACACTGAAGCTTTCTTT. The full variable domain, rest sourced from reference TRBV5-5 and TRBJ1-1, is DAGVTQSPTHLIKTRGQQVTLRCSPISGHKSVSWYQQVLGQGPQFIFQYYEKEERGRGNFPDRFSARQFPNYSSELNVNALLLGDSALYLCASSLPQTLMNTEAFFGQGTRLTVV.

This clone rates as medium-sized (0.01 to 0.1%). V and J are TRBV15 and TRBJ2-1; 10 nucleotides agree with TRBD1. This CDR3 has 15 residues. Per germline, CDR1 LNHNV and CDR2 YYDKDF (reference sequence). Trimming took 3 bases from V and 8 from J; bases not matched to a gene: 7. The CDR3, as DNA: TGTGCCACCAGCAGGACAGGGGGCCCCGGAGATGAGCAGTTCTTC. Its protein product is CATSRTGGPGDEQFF.

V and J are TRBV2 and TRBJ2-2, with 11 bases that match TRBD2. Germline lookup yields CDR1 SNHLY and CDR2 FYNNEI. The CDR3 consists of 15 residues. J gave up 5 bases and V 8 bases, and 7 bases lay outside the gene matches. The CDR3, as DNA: TGTGCCAGCGGCCGGCGGACTAGCGGGACCGGGGAGCTGTTTTTT. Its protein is CASGRRTSGTGELFF.

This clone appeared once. CDR3 DNA sequence: TGTGCCAGCAGTTCGAGGATGGAAAAACTGTTTTTT. This sequence encodes CASSSRMEKLFF. This chain uses TRBV28 with TRBJ1-4, with D unresolved. The CDR3 has 12 residues. Deletions cut 4 bases from V and 8 bases from J, with 8 bases between. Germline V gene lookup returns CDR1 MDHEN and CDR2 SYDVKM.

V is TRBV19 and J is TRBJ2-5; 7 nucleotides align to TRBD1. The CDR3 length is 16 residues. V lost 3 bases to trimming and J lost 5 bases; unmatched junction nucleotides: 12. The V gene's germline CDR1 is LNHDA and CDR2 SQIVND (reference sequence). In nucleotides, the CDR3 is TGTGCCAGTAGTATTCGGCAGGGGGAACGTGGGGAGACCCAGTACTTC. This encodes CASSIRQGERGETQYF.

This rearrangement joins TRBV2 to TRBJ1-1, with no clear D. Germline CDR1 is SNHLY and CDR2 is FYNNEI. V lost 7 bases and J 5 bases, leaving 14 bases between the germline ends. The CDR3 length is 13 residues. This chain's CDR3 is CASIEGRVTEAFF. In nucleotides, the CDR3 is TGTGCCAGCATCGAGGGCCGGGTGACTGAAGCTTTCTTT.

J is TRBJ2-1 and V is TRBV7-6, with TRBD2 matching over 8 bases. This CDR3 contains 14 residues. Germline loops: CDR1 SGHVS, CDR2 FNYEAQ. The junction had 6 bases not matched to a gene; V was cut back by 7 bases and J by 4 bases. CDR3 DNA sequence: TGTGCCAGCACCCAGGCGGGAGGTTACAATGAGCAGTTCTTC. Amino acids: CASTQAGGYNEQFF.

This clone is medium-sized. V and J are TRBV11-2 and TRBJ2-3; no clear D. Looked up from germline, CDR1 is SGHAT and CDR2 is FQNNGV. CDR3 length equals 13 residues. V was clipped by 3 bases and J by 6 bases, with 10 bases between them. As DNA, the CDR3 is TGTGCCAGCAGCTTTATGGGTATGGATACGCAGTATTTT. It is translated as CASSFMGMDTQYF.

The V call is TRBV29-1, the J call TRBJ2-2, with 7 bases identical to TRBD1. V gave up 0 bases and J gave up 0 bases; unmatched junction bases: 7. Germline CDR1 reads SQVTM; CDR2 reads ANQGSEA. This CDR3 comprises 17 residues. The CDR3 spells CSVEDGAGTANTGELFF. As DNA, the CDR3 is TGCAGCGTTGAAGACGGGGCAGGGACAGCGAACACCGGGGAGCTGTTTTTT.

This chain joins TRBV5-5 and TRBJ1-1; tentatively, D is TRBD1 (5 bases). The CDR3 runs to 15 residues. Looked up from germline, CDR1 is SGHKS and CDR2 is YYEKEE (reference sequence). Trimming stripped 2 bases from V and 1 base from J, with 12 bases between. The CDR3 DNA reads TGTGCCAGCAGCTTTGACAGTACCGCGAACACTGAAGCTTTCTTT. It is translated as CASSFDSTANTEAFF.

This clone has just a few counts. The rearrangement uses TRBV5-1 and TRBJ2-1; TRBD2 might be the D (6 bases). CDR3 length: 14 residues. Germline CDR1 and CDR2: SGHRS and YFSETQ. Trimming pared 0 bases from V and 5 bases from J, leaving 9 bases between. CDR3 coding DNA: TGCGCCAGCAGCTTGGATGCGGGGAACAATGAGCAGTTCTTC. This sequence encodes CASSLDAGNNEQFF.

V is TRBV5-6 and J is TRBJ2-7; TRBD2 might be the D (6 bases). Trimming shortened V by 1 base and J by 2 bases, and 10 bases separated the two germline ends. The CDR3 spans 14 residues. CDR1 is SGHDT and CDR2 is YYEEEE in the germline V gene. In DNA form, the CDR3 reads TGTGCCAGCAGCTTGATAGCGGCCACCTACGAGCAGTACTTC. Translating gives CASSLIAATYEQYF.

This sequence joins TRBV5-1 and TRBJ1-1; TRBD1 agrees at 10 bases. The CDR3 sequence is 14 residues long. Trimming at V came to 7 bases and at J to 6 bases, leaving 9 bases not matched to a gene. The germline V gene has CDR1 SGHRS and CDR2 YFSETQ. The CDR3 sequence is CASGPGQGSSEAFF. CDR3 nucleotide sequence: TGCGCCAGCGGACCGGGACAGGGGTCGTCTGAAGCTTTCTTT.

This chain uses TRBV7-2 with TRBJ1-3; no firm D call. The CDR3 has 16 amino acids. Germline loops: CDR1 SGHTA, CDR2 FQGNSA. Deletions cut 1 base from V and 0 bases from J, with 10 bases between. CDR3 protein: CASSLEYISSGNTIYF. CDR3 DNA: TGTGCCAGCAGCTTAGAGTACATCAGCTCTGGAAACACCATATATTTT.

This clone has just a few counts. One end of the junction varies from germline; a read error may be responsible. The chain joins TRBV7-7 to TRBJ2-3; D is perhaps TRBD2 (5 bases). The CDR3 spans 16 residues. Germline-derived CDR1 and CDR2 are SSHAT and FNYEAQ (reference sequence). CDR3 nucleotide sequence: TGTGCTAGCAGCTTACTGGGCCCCGGGGGCACAGATACGCAGTATTTT. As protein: CASSLLGPGGTDTQYF. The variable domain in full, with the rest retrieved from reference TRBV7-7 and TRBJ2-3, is GAGVSQSPRYKVTKRGQDVTLRCDPISSHATLYWYQQALGQGPEFLTYFNYEAQPDKSGLPSDRFSAERPEGSISTLTIQRTEQRDSAMYRCASSLLGPGGTDTQYFGPGTRLTVL.

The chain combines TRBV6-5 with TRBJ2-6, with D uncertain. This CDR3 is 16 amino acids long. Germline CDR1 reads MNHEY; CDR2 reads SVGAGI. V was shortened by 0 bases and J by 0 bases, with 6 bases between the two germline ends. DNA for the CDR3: TGTGCCAGCAGTTACTCGTCGTACTCTGGGGCCAACGTCCTGACTTTC. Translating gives CASSYSSYSGANVLTF.

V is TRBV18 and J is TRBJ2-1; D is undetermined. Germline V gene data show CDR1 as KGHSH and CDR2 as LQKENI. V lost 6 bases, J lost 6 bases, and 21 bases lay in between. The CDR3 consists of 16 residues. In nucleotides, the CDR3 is TGTGCCAGCTCCACCATGCGAGTGAGTGGTCGCAATGAGCAGTTCTTC. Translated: CASSTMRVSGRNEQFF.

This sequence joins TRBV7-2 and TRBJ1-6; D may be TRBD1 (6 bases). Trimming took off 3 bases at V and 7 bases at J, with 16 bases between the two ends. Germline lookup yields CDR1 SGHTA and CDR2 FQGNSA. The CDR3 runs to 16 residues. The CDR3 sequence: CASSFGGGRGNSPLHF. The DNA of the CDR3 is TGTGCCAGCAGCTTTGGGGGGGGGCGCGGGAATTCACCCCTCCACTTT.

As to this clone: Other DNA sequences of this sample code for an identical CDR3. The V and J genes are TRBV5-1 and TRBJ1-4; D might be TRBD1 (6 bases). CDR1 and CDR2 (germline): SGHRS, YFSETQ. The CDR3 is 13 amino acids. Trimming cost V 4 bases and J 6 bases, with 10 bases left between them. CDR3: CASSPGGHEKLFF. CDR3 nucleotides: TGCGCCAGCAGCCCTGGGGGGCATGAAAAACTGTTTTTT.